This T cell receptor beta chain originates from a study of blood T cell repertoires in COVID-19. Study-level background: Collection of acute and convalescent COVID-19 samples took place in the United States, Italy and Spain. PBMCs, B-cell-depleted T cells, or T cells were the source of the cDNA or gDNA that made up the material.

Germline V gene lookup returns CDR1 MNHEY and CDR2 SVGAGI. Trimming stripped 4 bases from V and 4 bases from J, with 8 bases between. The CDR3 has 13 amino acids. The assay was immunoSEQ multiplex PCR, and TCRdb's table has in-frame clones only and misses some. The top ten clones hold less than 6.5% of a sample with 200,000 to 300,000 clones, 75% to 85% of them seen once. The rearrangement links TRBV6-5 to TRBJ2-4; maybe TRBD1 (5 bases). The material sequenced was peripheral blood. The clonotype comes from a man in his fifties with COVID-19, enrolled during active disease. The CDR3 DNA follows: TGTGCCAGCAGTTCTAACAGGAAAAACATTCAGTACTTC. The encoded protein is CASSSNRKNIQYF.